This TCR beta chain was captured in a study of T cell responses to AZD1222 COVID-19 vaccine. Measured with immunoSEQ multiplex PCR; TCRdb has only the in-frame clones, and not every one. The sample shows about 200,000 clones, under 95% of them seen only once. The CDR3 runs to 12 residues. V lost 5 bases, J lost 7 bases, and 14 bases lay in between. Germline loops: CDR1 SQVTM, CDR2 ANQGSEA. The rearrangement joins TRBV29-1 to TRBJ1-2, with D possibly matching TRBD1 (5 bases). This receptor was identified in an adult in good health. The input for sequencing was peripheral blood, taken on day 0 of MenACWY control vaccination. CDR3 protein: CSVRIGEVGYTF. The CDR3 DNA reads TGCAGCGTTAGGATAGGGGAAGTTGGCTACACCTTC.